The 11 T cell receptor beta chains below all came from one sample that was sequenced in a study of blood T cell repertoires in COVID-19. The repertoire was sequenced with immunoSEQ multiplex PCR; TCRdb's copy has only in-frame clones and lacks some. The sample includes over 70,000 clones, roughly 72% of them seen just once. The sample taken for sequencing was peripheral blood. The receptors here all came from a man between 70 and 80 years old with acute or convalescent COVID-19.

This rearrangement joins TRBV30 to TRBJ1-1, with D possibly being TRBD1 (6 bases). V lost 6 bases and J 1 base, leaving 12 bases between the germline ends. Germline V CDR1 and CDR2: GTSNPN, SVGIG (reference sequence). The CDR3 is 13 residues long. The CDR3 protein is CACGQSTNTEAFF. DNA for the CDR3: TGTGCCTGCGGACAGAGTACGAACACTGAAGCTTTCTTT. The full variable domain, completed using reference TRBV30 and TRBJ1-1, is SQTIHQWPATLVQPVGSPLSLECTVEGTSNPNLYWYRQAAGRGLQLLFYSVGIGQISSEVPQNLSASRPQDRQFILSSKKLLLSDSGFYLCACGQSTNTEAFFGQGTRLTVV.

This sequence joins TRBV24-1 and TRBJ2-1; TRBD2 matches at 7 bases. V shed 0 bases and J 5 bases; nucleotides not matched to a gene: 6. The CDR3 has 16 residues. Germline CDR1 and CDR2: KGHDR and SFDVKD. This CDR3 reads CATSDLQGGEDNEQFF. The DNA of the CDR3 is TGTGCCACCAGTGATTTGCAGGGAGGGGAGGACAATGAGCAGTTCTTC.

The chain carries TRBV6-5 and TRBJ2-2; the match to TRBD1 covers 8 bases. The J segment lost 6 bases and the V segment lost 4 bases, leaving 1 base of the junction unmatched. The V gene's germline CDR1 is MNHEY and CDR2 SVGAGI. The length of the CDR3 is 13 residues. This CDR3 is CASSSDRAGELFF. The CDR3 DNA follows: TGTGCCAGCAGTTCGGACAGGGCCGGGGAGCTGTTTTTT.

The chain recombines TRBV6-1 with TRBJ1-5, with a tentative D call TRBD1 (6 bases). Looked up from germline, CDR1 is MNHNS and CDR2 is SASEGT. The CDR3 has 16 amino acids. Trimming shortened V by 1 base and J by 1 base, and 11 bases separated the two germline ends. This CDR3 is CASSEGGTWSNQPQHF. As DNA, the CDR3 is TGTGCCAGCAGTGAAGGGGGGACATGGAGCAATCAGCCCCAGCATTTT.

This sequence joins TRBV5-6 and TRBJ2-3; TRBD2 aligns across 7 bases. CDR1 is SGHDT, CDR2 YYEEEE, per germline. V gave up 5 bases and J gave up 0 bases; unmatched junction bases: 6. This CDR3 region has 15 residues. CDR3 nucleotides: TGTGCCAGCAGTTTCGGGGGGACGAGCACAGATACGCAGTATTTT. Translating gives CASSFGGTSTDTQYF.

The rearrangement uses TRBV5-8 and TRBJ1-4, with 9 bases that match TRBD1. The CDR3 totals 14 residues. The V and J ends lost 4 bases and 5 bases, in that order; junction bases with no gene match: 3. Germline CDR1 and CDR2: SGHTS and YDEGEE. The chain's CDR3 is CASSPGTGNEKLFF. The CDR3, as DNA: TGTGCCAGCAGCCCGGGGACAGGGAATGAAAAACTGTTTTTT. The entire variable domain, with the rest obtained from reference TRBV5-8 and TRBJ1-4, is as follows: EAGVTQSPTHLIKTRGQQATLRCSPISGHTSVYWYQQALGLGLQFLLWYDEGEERNRGNFPPRFSGRQFPNYSSELNVNALELEDSALYLCASSPGTGNEKLFFGSGTQLSVL.

This clone has a count of ten or more. V gene TRBV4-2 combines with J gene TRBJ2-2; 10 positions match TRBD2. The CDR3 extends over 15 amino acids. Germline trimming cut 4 bases from V and 4 bases from J; bases unmatched to any gene: 3. Germline CDR1 and CDR2: LGHNA and YNFKEQ. CDR3 sequence (DNA): TGTGCCAGCAGCCCAGCGGGAGGGCGCACCGGGGAGCTGTTTTTT. Its protein is CASSPAGGRTGELFF.

The chain carries TRBV6-5 and TRBJ2-1, with TRBD2 identical over 12 bases. With 5 bases clipped from V and 10 bases from J, the junction kept 6 bases outside the gene matches. Per germline, CDR1 MNHEY and CDR2 SVGAGI. There are 14 residues in the CDR3. The CDR3: CASSPRTSGKEQFF. CDR3 DNA: TGTGCCAGCAGTCCGAGGACTAGCGGGAAAGAGCAGTTCTTC.

There are many counts of this clone. The chain employs TRBV2 and TRBJ1-5; D is uncertain. CDR1 and CDR2 from the germline V gene are SNHLY and FYNNEI. The CDR3 spans 15 residues. Trimming removed 3 bases from V and 1 base from J, with 10 bases in between. The CDR3, as DNA: TGTGCCAGCAGTGACGAGGGCCGGAGCAATCAGCCCCAGCATTTT. Protein: CASSDEGRSNQPQHF.

V usage is TRBV10-1 and J usage is TRBJ1-1; 7 nucleotides match TRBD1. In germline, CDR1 is WNHNN, CDR2 SYGVQD (reference sequence). With 6 bases clipped from V and 1 base from J, the junction kept 11 bases outside the gene matches. The CDR3 totals 16 residues. CDR3 protein: CASSYERDRGNTEAFF. CDR3 in DNA: TGCGCCAGCAGCTACGAACGGGACAGAGGGAACACTGAAGCTTTCTTT.

The chain carries TRBV3-1 (or the pseudogene TRBV3-2) and TRBJ2-1, with TRBD2 identical over 15 bases. The CDR3 is 16 amino acids. CDR1 is LGHDT, CDR2 YNNKEL, per germline (reference sequence). J gave up 7 bases and V 4 bases, and 5 bases lay outside the gene matches. CDR3 loop: CASSRSGTSGRNEQFF. CDR3 DNA sequence: TGTGCCAGCAGCCGATCCGGGACTAGCGGGAGGAATGAGCAGTTCTTC.